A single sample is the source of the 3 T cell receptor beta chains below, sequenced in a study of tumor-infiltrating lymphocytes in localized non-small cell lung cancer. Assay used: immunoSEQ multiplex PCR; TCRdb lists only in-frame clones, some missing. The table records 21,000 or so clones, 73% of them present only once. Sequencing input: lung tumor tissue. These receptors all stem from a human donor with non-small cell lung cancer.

The CDR3 loop reads CASSPGTSNQPQHF. The CDR3 DNA reads as TGTGCCAGTAGTCCCGGGACGAGCAATCAGCCCCAGCATTTT. This chain connects TRBV19 to TRBJ1-5, with a tentative D call TRBD1 (5 bases). This CDR3 comprises 14 residues. Germline-derived CDR1 and CDR2 are LNHDA and SQIVND (reference sequence). The V end lost 5 bases, the J end lost 1 base, and 9 bases lay between the germline ends.

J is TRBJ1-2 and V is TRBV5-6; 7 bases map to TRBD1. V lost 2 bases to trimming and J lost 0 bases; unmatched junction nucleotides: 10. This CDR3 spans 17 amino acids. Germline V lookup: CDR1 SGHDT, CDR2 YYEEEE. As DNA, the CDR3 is TGTGCCAGCAGCTTTAGGATCAGACAGGGCTCTAACTATGGCTACACCTTC. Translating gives CASSFRIRQGSNYGYTF.

The CDR3 loop reads CASSLMNTGELFF. The CDR3 DNA reads TGTGCCAGCAGTTTAATGAACACCGGGGAGCTGTTTTTT. This chain joins TRBV7-2 and TRBJ2-2, with unresolved D. The CDR3 spans 13 residues. V shed 6 bases and J shed 1 base, with 6 bases lying between them. The V gene's germline CDR1 is SGHTA and CDR2 FQGNSA.